A single sample is the source of the 5 T cell receptor beta chains below, sequenced in a study of shared clonotypes between healthy human individuals. Produced via immunoSEQ multiplex PCR; TCRdb's table is partial and in-frame only. Of 2,500,000 or so clones listed, approximately 94% are singletons. The sample consisted of naive CD4+ T cells sorted from blood. Described subset: CD45RA+ positively selected. The receptors were gathered from a man younger than 30 in good health.

A few counts support this clone. The chain uses TRBV2 and TRBJ1-6, with D unclear. V gave up 3 bases and J gave up 13 bases, with 13 bases separating them. The germline V gene encodes CDR1 SNHLY and CDR2 FYNNEI. The CDR3 spans 13 residues. CDR3 nucleotides: TGTGCCAGCAGTGAGGAGGGCGGGAATCCCCTCCACTTT. Protein product: CASSEEGGNPLHF. The variable domain in full, with the rest retrieved from reference TRBV2 and TRBJ1-6, is EPEVTQTPSHQVTQMGQEVILRCVPISNHLYFYWYRQILGQKVEFLVSFYNNEISEKSEIFDDQFSVERPDGSNFTLKIRSTKLEDSAMYFCASSEEGGNPLHFGNGTRLTVT.

The V call is TRBV7-9, the J call TRBJ1-2; 7 bases agree with TRBD1. With 1 base clipped from V and 4 bases from J, the junction kept 12 bases outside the gene matches. This CDR3 spans 17 amino acids. The V gene's germline CDR1 is SEHNR and CDR2 FQNEAQ (reference sequence). This CDR3 reads CASSLDSGTALLYGYTF. The CDR3 coding sequence is TGTGCCAGCAGCTTAGACTCCGGGACAGCTTTACTCTATGGCTACACCTTC. Based on the CDR3 plus reference TRBV7-9 and TRBJ1-2, the full variable domain is DTGVSQNPRHKITKRGQNVTFRCDPISEHNRLYWYRQTLGQGPEFLTYFQNEAQLEKSRLLSDRFSAERPKGSFSTLEIQRTEQGDSAMYLCASSLDSGTALLYGYTFGSGTRLTVV.

V is TRBV6-5 and J is TRBJ1-1; D uncertain. The germline V and J ends were trimmed by 8 bases and 3 bases, with 13 bases remaining between them. The CDR3 covers 13 residues. CDR1 and CDR2 (germline): MNHEY, SVGAGI. The CDR3 region is CASPMVGDTEAFF. The CDR3 DNA reads TGTGCCAGCCCTATGGTGGGAGACACTGAAGCTTTCTTT.

This clone has only one observation. The genes are TRBV5-1 and TRBJ2-7, with 12 nucleotides matching TRBD2. Germline V gives CDR1 SGHRS, CDR2 YFSETQ. This CDR3 has 17 residues. With 1 base clipped from V and 6 bases from J, the junction kept 11 bases outside the gene matches. CDR3 sequence reads: CASSLPLAGGPLFEQYF. CDR3 coding DNA: TGCGCCAGCAGCTTGCCCCTAGCGGGAGGGCCGCTTTTCGAGCAGTACTTC.

The genes are TRBV18 and TRBJ2-7; no clear D. Trimming pared 3 bases from V and 2 bases from J, leaving 20 bases between. Germline CDR1 and CDR2: KGHSH and LQKENI. This CDR3 spans 17 amino acids. Here the CDR3 reads CASSPLATNTHTYEQYF. The CDR3 coding sequence is TGTGCCAGCTCACCCCTCGCGACCAACACCCACACCTACGAGCAGTACTTC.